The T cell receptor (beta chain) described here comes from a study of T cell responses to AZD1222 COVID-19 vaccine. The V and J ends lost 3 bases and 7 bases respectively, with 10 bases between them. The CDR3 is 13 amino acids. The study, taken as a whole, reports: The donor cohort was predominantly white British with a female majority, and clonal diversity may have been underestimated. Repertoires were obtained solely post-peak T cell response. Baseline seropositivity characterized only a handful of AZD1222 recipients.

Analyses pooled second doses at about 4 or about 12 weeks. Profiling relied on immunoSEQ multiplex PCR, and the TCRdb table lists in-frame clones only, not all of them. Among about 140,000 clones listed, approximately 90% were seen once. This clone appeared a single time. The target antigen is unknown. This specimen was peripheral blood, taken 28 days after the second AZD1222 dose. The V and J genes are TRBV12-3 or TRBV12-4 and TRBJ2-1; D is ambiguous. This receptor was taken from an adult who received the AZD1222 COVID-19 vaccine. The CDR3 loop reads CASSFGQPNEQFF. The CDR3 DNA reads TGTGCCAGCAGTTTCGGCCAGCCAAATGAGCAGTTCTTC.